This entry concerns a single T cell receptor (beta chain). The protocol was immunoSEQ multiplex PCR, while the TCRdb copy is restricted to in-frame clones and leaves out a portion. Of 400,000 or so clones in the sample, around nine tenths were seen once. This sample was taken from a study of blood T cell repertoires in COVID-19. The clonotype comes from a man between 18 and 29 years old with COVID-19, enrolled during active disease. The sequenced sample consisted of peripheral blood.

CDR3 coding DNA: TGTGCCAGCAGACCCCCGGGAGCCTTTAACACTGAAGCTTTCTTT. Encoded protein: CASRPPGAFNTEAFF. J is TRBJ1-1 and V is TRBV6-5, with D unclear. There are 15 residues in the CDR3. V was pared by 6 bases and J by 2 bases, with 16 bases between. Germline V gene sequence: CDR1 MNHEY, CDR2 SVGAGI.